This T cell receptor (beta chain) was found in a study of blood T cell repertoires in COVID-19 (dated by TCRdb to about 2020). Context from the whole study: Samples from collaborators originated in the United States, Italy and Spain and spanned both the acute and convalescent phases of COVID-19. Deeply sampled blood TCRbeta repertoires from subjects exposed to, actively infected with, or recovered from COVID-19 were included in the dataset. Where available, HLA class I and class II types were taken from metadata supplied by the sample provider and were not determined by assay-based typing. A freely available public database, intended as a resource for researchers studying the immune response to SARS-CoV-2, is where the repertoires were released. The material from the prospective study consisted of cDNA or gDNA derived from T cells, B-cell-depleted T cells, or PBMCs. Samples came from the ongoing ImmuneRACE study (first 160 participants) plus 1,254 subjects from 6 global collaborators. Sample metadata almost always included a de-identified subject ID, COVID-19 status, age in years and sex. General conclusions and limits of the study: How much clinical and demographic metadata was included differed by source and by participant, and the metadata was provided uncurated.

The CDR3 goes from the cysteine to the phenylalanine over 11 residues. The read is trimmed to its CDR3 DNA, 33 bases read in frame from base 1. CDR1 and CDR2 were assigned from the germline V gene (reference sequence) as LNHDA and SQIVND. The junction carries 10 bases between V and J, which are trimmed by 9 bases and 7 bases respectively. The immunoSEQ Assay, a bias-controlled multiplex PCR, was used to amplify TCRbeta CDR3 regions from genomic DNA. The paper's processing steps were these. Within the assay, amplification of reference gene primers was used to estimate how many nucleated cells each sample contained. To quantify the absolute abundance of each unique TCRbeta CDR3 rearrangement, sequence reads were collapsed and filtered. For each sample, productive Simpson clonality was calculated as the square root of Simpson's diversity index across productive rearrangements. This immuneACCESS table, as held by TCRdb, lists in-frame sequences with V and J called but not all clones. Of the missing ones, under half trace to an unresolved V gene in checked studies; the others have no known cause. V and J calls and clone size are copied from that table; D and trimming were computed from the DNA. The sample includes 90,000 to 100,000 clones, with approximately 86% observed a single time. The top ten constitute around 12% of the sample.

The collaborating institutions used their own protocols to collect whole blood in K2EDTA tubes. Collaborator samples were shipped for TCRbeta analysis as frozen whole blood, isolated PBMCs, or DNA extracted from either sample type. On this clone: The clone's antigen remains unknown. No qualities accompany the bases; no much larger clone lies one base away.

This chain joins TRBV19 to TRBJ2-1; the D gene is possibly TRBD2, with 6 bases matching. The receptor was derived from a human donor in a cohort sampled during active COVID-19. What was sequenced was peripheral blood. The nucleotide sequence reads as follows: TGTGCCAGCGGGACTCGGAATGAGCAGTTCTTC. It codes for CASGTRNEQFF.